A single sample gave rise to the 5 T cell receptor beta chains below, sequenced in a study of cytomegalovirus exposure and HLA in healthy donors. This PCR relied on a set of 60 Vbeta primers and 13 Jbeta primers. Measured with immunoSEQ multiplex PCR; TCRdb has only the in-frame clones, and not every one. The sample holds over 120,000 clones, 80% seen once. Sequencing was carried out using PBMCs. These receptors originate from a man aged 45 to 65 in good health and CMV-seronegative.

The chain employs TRBV5-1 and TRBJ1-6, with D perhaps TRBD1 (6 bases). The CDR3 totals 14 residues. The V gene lost 0 bases and the J gene lost 8 bases, with 9 bases spanning the gap. Germline V gene lookup returns CDR1 SGHRS and CDR2 YFSETQ. The CDR3 DNA follows: TGCGCCAGCAGCTTGGACAGGGAGTATTCACCCCTCCACTTT. Translation: CASSLDREYSPLHF.

V gene TRBV5-6 combines with J gene TRBJ2-3, with D maybe TRBD2 (5 bases). The germline CDR1 and CDR2 sequences are SGHDT and YYEEEE. V lost 3 bases and J lost 5, with 10 bases in between. This CDR3 spans 13 amino acids. The CDR3 DNA follows: TGTGCCAGCAGCTATAGCGTGGGAGATACGCAGTATTTT. It codes for CASSYSVGDTQYF. Supplemented by reference TRBV5-6 and TRBJ2-3, the full variable domain reads DAGVTQSPTHLIKTRGQQVTLRCSPKSGHDTVSWYQQALGQGPQFIFQYYEEEERQRGNFPDRFSGHQFPNYSSELNVNALLLGDSALYLCASSYSVGDTQYFGPGTRLTVL.

V and J are TRBV6-4 and TRBJ2-3, with 9 bases fitting TRBD2. The CDR3 is 15 amino acids. The junction had 5 bases not matched to a gene; V was cut back by 5 bases and J by 2 bases. CDR1 MRHNA and CDR2 SNTAGT come from the germline V gene. CDR3 region: CASSQTSGPTDTQYF. The CDR3, as DNA: TGTGCCAGCAGTCAGACTAGCGGTCCCACAGATACGCAGTATTTT.

This clone was counted a few times. This chain links TRBV30 with TRBJ1-6; D might be TRBD1 (6 bases). Trimming removed 1 base at V and 13 bases at J, with 14 bases between. CDR1 and CDR2 from the germline V gene are GTSNPN and SVGIG (reference sequence). The CDR3 spans 13 residues. CDR3 coding DNA: TGTGCCTGGAGTGGGGACACCCGAACCCCCCTCCACTTT. It codes for CAWSGDTRTPLHF.

The chain uses TRBV12-5 and TRBJ1-6, with a weak D call TRBD1 (6 bases). The germline CDR1 and CDR2 sequences are LGHNT and FRNRAP. V was cut by 0 bases and J by 3 bases, with 6 bases left in between. The CDR3 runs 15 residues. The CDR3 region has the DNA TGTGCTAGTGGTTTGGTGACAGGCTATAATTCACCCCTCCACTTT. This encodes CASGLVTGYNSPLHF.